Listed below are T cell receptor beta chains from one sample, sequenced in a study of blood T cells in healthy people across ages. TCRdb recomputed calls from the 5' RACE reads with MiXCR, one row per CDR3 protein. The sample has roughly 1.6 million distinct CDR3 sequences, around 36% seen once; the top ten hold roughly 10%. Material for sequencing was blood. Source of these receptors: a woman aged 25 to 39 in good health. Each CDR3 is given with its conserved first and last residue. A D gene is named only where the DNA matches it firmly. A clone size is listed for some rows: how often the clone was seen (once, few, many), or a class if it is expanded.

D gene	V gene	J gene	clone size	CDR3 DNA	CDR3 protein
TRBD1	TRBV29-1	TRBJ1-6	few	TGCAGCGTTGAAAGAAGGGGGACAGGGGAAGCCTATAATTCACCCCTCCACTTT	CSVERRGTGEAYNSPLHF
TRBD1	TRBV7-2	TRBJ1-1	-	TGTGCCAGCAGCCTTGACAGGGGGCGAACTTTCTTT	CASSLDRGRTFF
-	TRBV3-1	TRBJ2-7	once	TGTGCCGGCAGCCAAAGCCACGAGCAGTACTTC	CAGSQSHEQYF
TRBD1	TRBV2	TRBJ2-2	-	TGTGCCAGCAGTTACAGGGGATTGTTGGCCGGGGAGCTGTTTTTT	CASSYRGLLAGELFF
TRBD2	TRBV11-2	TRBJ2-6	-	TGTGCCAGCAGCTTCTCATCGGGGGGATCTGGGGCCAACGTCCTGACTTTC	CASSFSSGGSGANVLTF
-	TRBV20-1	TRBJ2-2	-	TGCAGTGCTATGAGCGGGAACACCGGGGAGCTGTTTTTT	CSAMSGNTGELFF
-	TRBV7-9	TRBJ2-7	-	TGTGCCAGCAGCCCGTGGATAGGAGCCGCGGGGGAGCAGTACTTC	CASSPWIGAAGEQYF
TRBD2	TRBV12-3/TRBV12-4	TRBJ2-1	-	TGTGCCAGCAGCTCACTCAGCGGGAGGACCTCCTACAATGAGCAGTTCTTC	CASSSLSGRTSYNEQFF
-	TRBV12-3/TRBV12-4	TRBJ2-7	few	TGTGCCAGCAACCAGGGTGGCGACGAGCAGTACTTC	CASNQGGDEQYF
-	TRBV20-1	TRBJ1-3	-	TGCAGTGCTAGAGATGGAGGATCACGGAGAAACACCATATATTTT	CSARDGGSRRNTIYF
-	TRBV11-2	TRBJ2-7	few	TGTGCCAGCAGCTCCCCTCTGGACCAGACCTACGAGCAGTACTTC	CASSSPLDQTYEQYF
TRBD2	TRBV3-1	TRBJ2-1	-	TGTGCCAGCAGCCAAGACTTAGCGGGGAACAATGAGCAGTTCTTC	CASSQDLAGNNEQFF
-	TRBV27	TRBJ1-2	-	TGTGTCAGCAGTTTAGTTGTCGGGGAGGGTTCTTATGGCTACACCTTC	CVSSLVVGEGSYGYTF
-	TRBV6-1	TRBJ2-1	few	TGTGCCACCAACCCCAGTCGGACACAGCAGTTCTTC	CATNPSRTQQFF
-	TRBV5-1	TRBJ2-1	few	TGCGCCAGCAGCTCCGGTCCTTTCTCCTACAATGAGCAGTTCTTC	CASSSGPFSYNEQFF
-	TRBV6-1	TRBJ1-1	-	TGTGCCAGCAGGGCGTGGACAGACACTGAAGCTTTCTTT	CASRAWTDTEAFF
-	TRBV2	TRBJ2-5	few	TGTGCCAGCAGTGACAAGGCGACCTGGGGCCAAGAGACCCAGTACTTC	CASSDKATWGQETQYF
TRBD1	TRBV5-1	TRBJ2-7	many	TGCGCCAGCAGCTTGGAAGACAGGGGGCAGTACTTC	CASSLEDRGQYF
TRBD1	TRBV10-2	TRBJ2-1	few	TGCGCCAGCAGAGGGGGGTCAGGACAGGGTTGGAATGAGCAGTTCTTC	CASRGGSGQGWNEQFF
-	TRBV28	TRBJ2-7	few	TGTGCCAGCGTCTCTACAACCTACGAGCAGTACTTC	CASVSTTYEQYF
TRBD2	TRBV5-1	TRBJ2-4	-	TGCGCCAGCAGCCAGAGACTAGCGGGAGAGGGGAACATTCAGTACTTC	CASSQRLAGEGNIQYF
-	TRBV5-1	TRBJ1-1	few	TGCGCCAGCGGCCCCAACGGGGGCTTCACTGAAGCTTTCTTT	CASGPNGGFTEAFF
TRBD1	TRBV29-1	TRBJ2-3	many	TGCAGCGTTGCGGTCAGGGGGCCCACAGATACGCAGTATTTT	CSVAVRGPTDTQYF
-	TRBV9	TRBJ2-1	-	TGTGCCAGCAGCGGCCAGACTAGTCCCTCCTACAATGAGCAGTTCTTC	CASSGQTSPSYNEQFF
TRBD1	TRBV7-9	TRBJ1-1	-	TGTGCCAGCACGATGGGACAGGGGGCTACTGGAGCTTTCTTT	CASTMGQGATGAFF
-	TRBV7-2	TRBJ2-3	few	TGTGCCAGCAGGGGGATGGGGGGACCCACAGATACGCAGTATTTT	CASRGMGGPTDTQYF
-	TRBV27	TRBJ2-5	-	TGTGCCAGCAGGGCGGCCGGGACACATGGGGAGACCCAGTACTTC	CASRAAGTHGETQYF
TRBD1	TRBV3-1	TRBJ2-4	-	TGTGCCAGCAGCCCGGGGGACAGGGGAAAAAACATTCAGTACTTC	CASSPGDRGKNIQYF
-	TRBV20-1	TRBJ2-7	-	TGCAGTGCTAGAGATCGGGCTCTGCGGTACGAGCAGTACTTC	CSARDRALRYEQYF
-	TRBV4-1	TRBJ1-2	few	TGCGCCAGCAGCCAAGTGTTGAGAGGGAGCTATGGCTACACCTTC	CASSQVLRGSYGYTF
-	TRBV28	TRBJ2-1	-	TGTGCCAGCAGTTTTGGGGAGACGGAAAATTACAATGAGCAGTTCTTC	CASSFGETENYNEQFF
-	TRBV6-1	TRBJ2-7	few	TGTGCCAGCACCACGGACTACGCTCTACGAGGGCAGTACTTC	CASTTDYALRGQYF
TRBD2	TRBV15	TRBJ2-3	few	TGTGCCACCAGCAGGGGGGCTAGCGGGGACCTCACAGATACGCAGTATTTT	CATSRGASGDLTDTQYF
TRBD2	TRBV6-5	TRBJ2-1	-	TGTGCCAGCAGCTCGGTAGCGGGGTACAATGAGCAGTTCTTC	CASSSVAGYNEQFF
-	TRBV4-1	TRBJ2-1	-	TGCGCCAGCAGCCAAGATCGCGGGTCGCGTGAGCAGTTCTTC	CASSQDRGSREQFF
-	TRBV9	TRBJ1-1	few	TGTGCCAGCAGCCCCCTTGGACAGAAGAACACTGAAGCTTTCTTT	CASSPLGQKNTEAFF
-	TRBV13	TRBJ2-1	-	TGTGCCAGCAGCTTCCGGGACCGCAACCCACATGAGCAGTTCTTC	CASSFRDRNPHEQFF
-	TRBV5-1	TRBJ1-5	-	TGCGCCAGCAGCCCAGGGACTGGAGGGCCTTTGGAGCCCCAGCATTTT	CASSPGTGGPLEPQHF
TRBD2	TRBV2	TRBJ2-5	few	TGTGCCAGCAATTTAGCGGGTTACAATGAGCAGTACTTC	CASNLAGYNEQYF
-	TRBV19	TRBJ1-2	-	TGTGCCAGTAGTAAGACACCAAGGATCCTCTATGGCTACACCTTC	CASSKTPRILYGYTF
-	TRBV4-1	TRBJ1-2	-	TGCGCCAGCAGCCAAATCCCGGGCCCCCGGGACTATGGCTACACCTTC	CASSQIPGPRDYGYTF
-	TRBV10-1	TRBJ1-2	-	TGCGCCAGCAGGGAGTCGGCCAGCTATGGCTACACCTTC	CASRESASYGYTF
-	TRBV28	TRBJ1-1	few	TGTGCCAGCAGTCAATCCATGGGGGGTACGATGTACGCTTTCTTT	CASSQSMGGTMYAFF
TRBD2	TRBV13	TRBJ2-3	many	TGTGCCAGCAGCCATCGGACTAGCGGGAGTACCCATACGCAGTATTTT	CASSHRTSGSTHTQYF
-	TRBV2	TRBJ2-1	-	TGTGCCAGGGGGACGGTCTACAATGAGCAGTTCTTC	CARGTVYNEQFF
-	TRBV20-1	TRBJ1-2	-	TGCAGTGCGAAGACAGGCGTGGAAGGCTACACCTTC	CSAKTGVEGYTF
TRBD2	TRBV6-1	TRBJ2-5	few	TGTGCCAGCAGTCGCGGGACGGCTCGTCTAGCGGGGGGGCAAGAGACCCAGTACTTC	CASSRGTARLAGGQETQYF
TRBD1	TRBV4-2	TRBJ1-3	-	TGTGCCAGCAGCCCTGTGGACAGGGCGTCCCGATCTGGAAACACCATATATTTT	CASSPVDRASRSGNTIYF
-	TRBV7-9	TRBJ1-1	few	TGTGCCAGCAGCCCGGAGGGGGGTTCTGGGGGCTTCAACACTGAAGCTTTCTTT	CASSPEGGSGGFNTEAFF
TRBD2	TRBV4-1	TRBJ2-7	-	TGCGCCAGCAGCCAAACAATGTTCGGACTAGAAAACGAGCAGTACTTC	CASSQTMFGLENEQYF
-	TRBV20-1	TRBJ2-3	-	TGCAGTGCTAGAGAGGACAGATATACTAGCACAGATACGCAGTATTTT	CSAREDRYTSTDTQYF
TRBD2	TRBV2	TRBJ2-1	few	TGTGCCAGCAGTCCTGAGACTAGCGGGCAGACTGAGCAGTTCTTC	CASSPETSGQTEQFF
TRBD1	TRBV28	TRBJ1-5	-	TGTGGCACCCGGGACAGCCTCAATCAGCCCCAGCATTTT	CGTRDSLNQPQHF